The 7 T cell receptor beta chains below come from one sample, sequenced in a study of blood T cells in healthy people across ages. A second about 6 to 11 cycle PCR used barcoded and J-beta primers. TCRdb called the 5' RACE reads again in MiXCR, with one record for every CDR3 protein. The data contain hundreds of thousands of distinct CDR3 sequences, approximately 24% of them singletons. The same sample was also studied in work on T cells of mothers and their children.

Sample: blood. The receptors derive from a boy under 18 in good health.

The chain employs TRBV20-1 and TRBJ2-5, with D maybe TRBD2 (6 bases). The germline V gene has CDR1 DFQATT and CDR2 SNEGSKA (reference sequence). The length of the CDR3 is 12 residues. The CDR3 loop reads CRAISGQETQYF. CDR3 DNA sequence: TGCAGGGCGATTAGCGGCCAAGAGACCCAGTACTTC.

This clonotype was seen more than once but under ten times. The chain couples TRBV20-1 to TRBJ1-1; no clear D. The ends were cut back, 5 bases at V and 7 bases at J, with 14 bases in the middle. The CDR3 has 12 amino acids. Germline values: CDR1 DFQATT, CDR2 SNEGSKA (reference sequence). The CDR3 region is CSARAGNVEAFF. Written as DNA, the CDR3 is TGCAGTGCTCGGGCCGGTAACGTTGAAGCTTTCTTT.

This clonotype was found a few times. CDR3: CSATTSLQETQYF. The CDR3 bases are TGCAGTGCTACGACTAGTCTCCAAGAGACCCAGTACTTC. This chain connects TRBV20-1 to TRBJ2-5, with D maybe TRBD2 (6 bases). V dropped 4 bases and J dropped 1 base, with 10 bases sitting between them. The CDR3 runs 13 residues. Germline V gene sequence: CDR1 DFQATT, CDR2 SNEGSKA (reference sequence).

This clonotype showed up just a few times. This chain joins TRBV20-1 and TRBJ1-2; D is unclear. V shed 6 bases and J shed 0 bases, with 17 bases lying between them. CDR3 length equals 15 residues. Germline V gene data show CDR1 as DFQATT and CDR2 as SNEGSKA (reference sequence). This CDR3 is CSAPRGGRTNYGYTF. The CDR3 DNA sequence: TGCAGTGCGCCGCGCGGCGGACGAACTAACTATGGCTACACCTTC.

This clonotype was recorded a few times. The chain employs TRBV6-1 and TRBJ1-1; tentatively, D is TRBD1 (6 bases). V gave up 0 bases and J gave up 1 base, with 9 bases separating them. CDR3 length: 15 residues. Germline-derived CDR1 and CDR2 are MNHNS and SASEGT. The chain's CDR3 is CASSEARTENTEAFF. In nucleotides, the CDR3 is TGTGCCAGCAGTGAAGCTAGGACAGAGAACACTGAAGCTTTCTTT.

This clonotype has more than one count but fewer than ten. The chain uses TRBV12-3 or TRBV12-4 and TRBJ1-2; 8 positions agree with TRBD1. V was pared by 4 bases and J by 4 bases, with 5 bases of the junction left unmatched. The CDR3 is made up of 14 amino acids. The CDR3 spells CASSYQGAGYGYTF. DNA for the CDR3: TGTGCCAGCAGTTACCAGGGGGCAGGCTATGGCTACACCTTC.

Only one count was recorded for this clonotype. The gene calls are TRBV7-9 and TRBJ2-3; the D is unclear. The germline CDR1 and CDR2 sequences are SEHNR and FQNEAQ (reference sequence). V was pared by 4 bases and J by 7 bases, with 3 bases between. CDR3 length: 10 amino acids. The DNA for the CDR3 is TGTGCCAGCAGCTCTAATACGCAGTATTTT. It encodes CASSSNTQYF.